The clone carrying this T cell receptor (beta chain) was seen repeatedly, ten times or more. Its antigen is unknown. The V end was cut by 2 bases, the J end by 8 bases, with 1 base between. This CDR3 is built from 10 residues. CDR1 is WSHSY, CDR2 SAAADI, per germline. The sample originates from a study of identical twins. Study-wide findings and caveats: Fewer insertions characterized abundant cord blood beta clonotypes, whereas memory repertoires showed none. Models predicted too little out-of-frame TCR alpha sharing in monozygotic twins.

Template switching supplied a universal primer site; unique molecular identifiers were carried on the cDNA. TCRdb reanalysed the 5' RACE reads using MiXCR and keeps one entry per CDR3 protein. Of about 890,000 distinct CDR3 sequences listed, about 12% are singletons. No donor was unhealthy or non-Caucasian. This sample was also put to use in a study of yellow fever vaccine responses in identical twins.

Material for sequencing was PBMCs. The V gene is TRBV10-2, the J gene TRBJ2-4; D not resolved. This receptor was taken from a woman in her late teens or twenties in good health. The CDR3 is CASSEDIQYF. The CDR3 DNA reads as TGCGCCAGCAGTGAGGACATTCAGTACTTC.